This entry lists 5 T cell receptor beta chains sequenced from one sample in a study of T cell responses to AZD1222 COVID-19 vaccine. The protocol was immunoSEQ multiplex PCR, while the TCRdb copy is restricted to in-frame clones and leaves out a portion. The sample consists of roughly 98,000 clones, more than 80% of them appearing once. The material sequenced was peripheral blood, taken on day 0 of AZD1222 vaccination. These receptors were taken from an adult in good health.

This chain links TRBV29-1 with TRBJ2-1; 7 bases line up with TRBD2. Trimming removed 4 bases from V and 3 bases from J; junction bases left unmatched: 3. CDR1 SQVTM and CDR2 ANQGSEA come from the germline V gene. This CDR3 region has 13 residues. CDR3 residues: CSVGGRVYNEQFF. CDR3 nucleotide sequence: TGCAGCGTTGGCGGGAGAGTCTACAATGAGCAGTTCTTC.

V gene TRBV9 combines with J gene TRBJ1-2, with D possibly being TRBD1 (5 bases). Germline lookup yields CDR1 SGDLS and CDR2 YYNGEE. V lost 3 bases, J lost 2 bases, and 14 bases lay in between. The CDR3 consists of 15 residues. CDR3 residues: CASSGLGGLNYGYTF. CDR3 nucleotide sequence: TGTGCCAGCAGCGGCCTGGGGGGACTAAACTATGGCTACACCTTC.

This chain joins TRBV6-5 and TRBJ1-1; the D gene is possibly TRBD1 (5 bases). Germline CDR1 and CDR2: MNHEY and SVGAGI. This CDR3 contains 13 residues. Between the trimmed V and J ends, which lost 11 bases and 2 bases, there was a span of 15 bases. The DNA of the CDR3 is TGTGCCGGATCGATACAGGTAAACACTGAAGCTTTCTTT. Translation: CAGSIQVNTEAFF.

The chain uses TRBV4-1 and TRBJ1-1; no clear D. The CDR3 has 13 amino acids. The germline gives CDR1 MGHRA, CDR2 YSYEKL. Trimming removed 1 base from V and 4 bases from J, with 7 bases in between. CDR3 DNA sequence: TGCGCCAGCAGCCAAGCTAGCGGCACTGAAGCTTTCTTT. This encodes CASSQASGTEAFF.

This chain links TRBV3-1 (or the pseudogene TRBV3-2) with TRBJ1-3; no firm D call. CDR3 size: 17 residues. From germline, CDR1 is LGHDT and CDR2 YNNKEL (reference sequence). V was cut by 4 bases and J by 0 bases, with 16 bases left in between. CDR3 sequence (DNA): TGTGCCAGCAGCCCTCTTCCCGCGGCGACCTCTGGAAACACCATATATTTT. It translates to CASSPLPAATSGNTIYF.